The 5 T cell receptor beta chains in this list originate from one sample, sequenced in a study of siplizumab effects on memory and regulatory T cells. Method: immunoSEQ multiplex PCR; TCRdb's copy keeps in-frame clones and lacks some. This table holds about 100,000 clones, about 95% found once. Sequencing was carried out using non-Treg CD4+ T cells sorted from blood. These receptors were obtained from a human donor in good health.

This CDR3 is CASSPGARETQYF. The CDR3, as DNA: TGTGCCAGCAGTCCTGGAGCTCGCGAGACCCAGTACTTC. This chain joins TRBV7-2 and TRBJ2-5, with unresolved D. V lost 6 bases, J lost 5 bases, and 13 bases lay in between. This CDR3 comprises 13 residues. Per germline, CDR1 SGHTA and CDR2 FQGNSA. The whole variable domain, remainder taken from reference TRBV7-2 and TRBJ2-5, is GAGVSQSPSNKVTEKGKDVELRCDPISGHTALYWYRQSLGQGLEFLIYFQGNSAPDKSGLPSDRFSAERTGGSVSTLTIQRTQQEDSAVYLCASSPGARETQYFGPGTRLLVL.

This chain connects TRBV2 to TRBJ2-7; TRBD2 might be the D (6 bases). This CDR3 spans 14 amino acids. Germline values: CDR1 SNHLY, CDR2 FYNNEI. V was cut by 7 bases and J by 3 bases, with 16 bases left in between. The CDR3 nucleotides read TGTGCCAGCAATCGTGGAGGGGCTAACTACGAGCAGTACTTC. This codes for CASNRGGANYEQYF.

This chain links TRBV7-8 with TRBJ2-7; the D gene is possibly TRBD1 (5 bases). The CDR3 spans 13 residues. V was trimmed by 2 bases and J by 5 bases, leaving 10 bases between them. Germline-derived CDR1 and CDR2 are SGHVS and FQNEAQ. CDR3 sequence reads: CASSLTGYNEQYF. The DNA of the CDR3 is TGTGCCAGCAGCTTAACAGGTTATAACGAGCAGTACTTC.

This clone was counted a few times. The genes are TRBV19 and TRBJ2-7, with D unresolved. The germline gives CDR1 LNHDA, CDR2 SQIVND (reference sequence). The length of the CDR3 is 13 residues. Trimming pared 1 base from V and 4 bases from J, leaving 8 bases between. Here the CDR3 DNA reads TGTGCCAGTAGTATAGGGGTTGAGTACGAGCAGTACTTC. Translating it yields CASSIGVEYEQYF.

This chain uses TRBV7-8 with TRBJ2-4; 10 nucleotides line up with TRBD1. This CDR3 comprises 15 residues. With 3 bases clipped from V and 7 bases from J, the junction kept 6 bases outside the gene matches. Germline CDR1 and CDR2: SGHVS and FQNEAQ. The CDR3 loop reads CASSLKPGQGNIQYF. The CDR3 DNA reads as TGTGCCAGCAGCTTGAAACCGGGACAGGGGAACATTCAGTACTTC.